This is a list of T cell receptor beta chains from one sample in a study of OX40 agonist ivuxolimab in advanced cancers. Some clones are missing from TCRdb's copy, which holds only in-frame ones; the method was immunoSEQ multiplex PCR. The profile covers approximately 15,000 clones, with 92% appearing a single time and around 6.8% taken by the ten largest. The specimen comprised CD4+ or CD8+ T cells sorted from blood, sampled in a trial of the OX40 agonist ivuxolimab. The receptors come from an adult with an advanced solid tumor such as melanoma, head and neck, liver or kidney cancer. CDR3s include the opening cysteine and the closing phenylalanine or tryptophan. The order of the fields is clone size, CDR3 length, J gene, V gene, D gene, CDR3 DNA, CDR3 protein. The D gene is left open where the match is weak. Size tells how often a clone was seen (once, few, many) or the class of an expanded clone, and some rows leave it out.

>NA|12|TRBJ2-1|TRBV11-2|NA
TGTGCCAGCAGCTTAGATTCGGACGAGCAGTTCTTC
CASSLDSDEQFF
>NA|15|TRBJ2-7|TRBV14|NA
TGTGCCAGCAGTTCTCAGGACCAGGCCCCCTACGAGCAGTACTTC
CASSSQDQAPYEQYF
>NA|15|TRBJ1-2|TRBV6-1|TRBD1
TGTGCCAGCAGGGAGGGACAGGGGCCTTCCTATGGCTACACCTTC
CASREGQGPSYGYTF
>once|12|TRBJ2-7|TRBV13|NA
TGTGCCAGCAGCTCCTCGTCCTACGAGCAGTACTTC
CASSSSSYEQYF
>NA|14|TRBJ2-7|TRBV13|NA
TGTGCCAGCAGCTTAGAGCTGGGGGCGCTTGAGCAGTACTTC
CASSLELGALEQYF
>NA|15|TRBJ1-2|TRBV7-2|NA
TGTGCCAGCAGCTTCCCCGGGGGCGCGTTAGGTGGCTACACCTTC
CASSFPGGALGGYTF
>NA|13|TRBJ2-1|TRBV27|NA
TGTGCCAGCAGTTTAGGAGGATACAATGAGCAGTTCTTC
CASSLGGYNEQFF
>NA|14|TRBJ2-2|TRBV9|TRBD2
TGTGCCAGCTGCGGCGGGAGCGACACCGGGGAGCTGTTTTTT
CASCGGSDTGELFF
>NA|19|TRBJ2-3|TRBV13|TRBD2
TGTGCCAGCAGCCGAGGACTAGCGGGAGGGCCGTTACCCACAGATACGCAGTATTTT
CASSRGLAGGPLPTDTQYF
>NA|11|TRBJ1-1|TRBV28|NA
TGTGCCAGCAGCCCGAACACTGAAGCTTTCTTT
CASSPNTEAFF
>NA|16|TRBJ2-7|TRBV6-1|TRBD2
TGTGCCAGCAGTGTTCGACTAGCGGGGGCGCACTACGAGCAGTACTTC
CASSVRLAGAHYEQYF
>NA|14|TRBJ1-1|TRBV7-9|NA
TGTGCCAGCAGCTTAGCGGCGGTGAACACTGAAGCTTTCTTT
CASSLAAVNTEAFF
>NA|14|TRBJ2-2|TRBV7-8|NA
TGTGCCAGCAGCCCCCGCGGGGACACCGGGGAGCTGTTTTTT
CASSPRGDTGELFF
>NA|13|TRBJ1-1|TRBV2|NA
TGTGCCCGCACGGCAGGGCTGGGCACTGAAGCTTTCTTT
CARTAGLGTEAFF
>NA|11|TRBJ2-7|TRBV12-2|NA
TGTGCGTGCAGAACGGGCTACGAGCAGTACTTC
CACRTGYEQYF
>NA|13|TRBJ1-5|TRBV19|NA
TGTGCCAGTAGTATTAGGCAAAATCAGCCCCAGCATTTT
CASSIRQNQPQHF
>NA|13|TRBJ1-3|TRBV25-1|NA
TGTGCCAGCAGAGACGGGGCCGGAAACACCATATATTTT
CASRDGAGNTIYF
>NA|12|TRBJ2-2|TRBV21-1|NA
TGTGCCAGCAGCAAGAACACCGGGGAGCTGTTTTTT
CASSKNTGELFF